A single sample is the source of the 22 T cell receptor beta chains below, sequenced in a study of neurological immune-mediated disorders. TCRdb analysed the 5' RACE reads with MiXCR anew, one entry per CDR3 protein. The sample shows some 66,000 distinct CDR3 sequences, 4.5% of them seen only once. Input material: PBMCs. The receptors stem from a man younger than 40 with multiple sclerosis.

The sample holds many counts of this clonotype. The genes are TRBV5-6 and TRBJ2-1, with TRBD1 matching 7 bases. The CDR3 is 13 amino acids. Per the germline V gene, CDR1 is SGHDT and CDR2 is YYEEEE. With 4 bases clipped from V and 9 bases from J, the junction kept 7 bases outside the gene matches. The CDR3: CASSVDRAAEQFF. The CDR3 DNA reads TGTGCCAGCAGCGTAGACAGGGCGGCTGAGCAGTTCTTC.

This clonotype has at least ten counts. The chain recombines TRBV15 with TRBJ1-5; no definite D call. There are 15 residues in the CDR3. From germline, CDR1 is LNHNV and CDR2 YYDKDF (reference sequence). With 0 bases removed from V and 5 bases from J, the gap between germline ends came to 11 bases. The CDR3 loop reads CATSRDPGGHQPQHF. Here the CDR3 DNA reads TGTGCCACCAGCAGAGATCCCGGCGGGCATCAGCCCCAGCATTTT.

Ten or more counts support this clonotype. The genes are TRBV4-1 and TRBJ2-5; 12 positions match TRBD1. The V segment lost 5 bases and the J segment 5 bases; nucleotides outside the gene matches: 18. Germline V gene sequence: CDR1 MGHRA, CDR2 YSYEKL. The CDR3 is 19 amino acids. The CDR3 spells CASSSIGTGGPARGETQYF. The CDR3 DNA reads TGCGCCAGCAGCTCCATTGGGACAGGGGGCCCGGCCCGGGGGGAGACCCAGTACTTC.

At least ten counts were recorded for this clonotype. V is TRBV29-1 and J is TRBJ2-1; the match to TRBD1 covers 10 bases. Germline CDR1 SQVTM, CDR2 ANQGSEA. The CDR3 has 14 amino acids. V lost 7 bases to trimming and J lost 9 bases; unmatched junction nucleotides: 12. CDR3: CSGLPGQGTTEQFF. The CDR3, as DNA: TGCAGCGGCCTACCGGGACAGGGGACGACTGAGCAGTTCTTC.

This clonotype was seen repeatedly, ten times or more. The chain links TRBV6-5 to TRBJ2-1; 7 nucleotides align to TRBD2. Unmatched junction bases numbered 7, after V lost 5 bases and J lost 0 bases. This CDR3 contains 16 residues. Germline loops: CDR1 MNHEY, CDR2 SVGAGI. The CDR3 region has the DNA TGTGCCAGCAGTCCCGGGGGGATCCCCTCCTACAATGAGCAGTTCTTC. It is translated as CASSPGGIPSYNEQFF.

There are a few counts of this clonotype. V and J are TRBV7-9 and TRBJ2-3, with a tentative D call TRBD1 (7 bases). Looked up from germline, CDR1 is SEHNR and CDR2 is FQNEAQ (reference sequence). CDR3 length: 16 residues. V was clipped by 5 bases and J by 5 bases, with 20 bases between them. In nucleotides, the CDR3 is TGTGCCAGCAGCCCAGTGTCAGGGGGGAGTGGAGATACGCAGTATTTT. Its translation is CASSPVSGGSGDTQYF.

The sample holds many counts of this clonotype. The DNA of the CDR3 is TGTGCCAGCAGACCAACAGGGTTGGGCTATGGCTACACCTTC. Its translation: CASRPTGLGYGYTF. V gene TRBV12-3 or TRBV12-4 combines with J gene TRBJ1-2; possible D gene TRBD1, 6 bases. V was clipped by 6 bases and J by 4 bases, with 15 bases between them. The CDR3 consists of 14 residues.

This clonotype appeared many times. In DNA form, the CDR3 reads TGTGCCAGCAGCGTAGGGGCAGGATACAATGAGCAGTTCTTC. Amino acid sequence: CASSVGAGYNEQFF. The chain recombines TRBV9 with TRBJ2-1; D is unresolved. Between the trimmed V and J ends, which lost 0 bases and 4 bases, there was a span of 8 bases. CDR3 length: 14 amino acids. In germline, CDR1 is SGDLS, CDR2 YYNGEE.

As regards this clonotype: One end of the junction is discordant with germline, which a read error may explain. The chain couples TRBV5-8 to TRBJ1-5; TRBD1 might be the D (5 bases). CDR1 and CDR2 from the germline V gene are SGHTS and YDEGEE. The CDR3 totals 17 residues. CDR3 protein: CASSLFGGGDSNQPQNF. The DNA for the CDR3 is TGTGCCAGCAGCTTGTTCGGTGGGGGAGACTCCAATCAGCCCCAGAATTTT.

Within the sample, this clonotype is medium-sized. The CDR3 loop reads CASSLEVDRERETQYF. The DNA for the CDR3 is TGTGCCAGCAGCTTAGAGGTGGACAGGGAGAGGGAGACCCAGTACTTC. The gene calls are TRBV7-8 and TRBJ2-5; 8 bases align to TRBD1. Trimming removed 1 base from V and 5 bases from J; junction bases left unmatched: 9. The CDR3 totals 16 residues. Per the germline V gene, CDR1 is SGHVS and CDR2 is FQNEAQ.

The sample holds many counts of this clonotype. The CDR3 protein is CASSETDEWGDSNQPQHF. The CDR3 DNA reads as TGTGCCAGCAGTGAGACCGATGAATGGGGGGATAGCAATCAGCCCCAGCATTTT. The gene calls are TRBV28 and TRBJ1-5; D is possibly TRBD1 (5 bases). Germline assignment: CDR1 MDHEN and CDR2 SYDVKM. CDR3 length equals 18 residues. The V end lost 5 bases, the J end lost 0 bases, and 20 bases lay between the germline ends.

In this sample, this clonotype turned up many times. The CDR3 protein is CASSYGWTGENIQYF. The CDR3 DNA sequence: TGTGCCAGCAGTTACGGCTGGACAGGGGAAAACATTCAGTACTTC. The chain carries TRBV6-2 or TRBV6-3 and TRBJ2-4; TRBD1 matches 9 bases. The CDR3 covers 15 residues. The V gene end was trimmed by 2 bases and the J gene end by 5 bases; junction bases not matched to a gene: 4. From germline, CDR1 is MNHEY and CDR2 SVGEGT.

This clonotype was seen at least ten times. The chain links TRBV12-3 or TRBV12-4 to TRBJ1-2; D gene unclear. The CDR3 is made up of 15 amino acids. Trimming removed 5 bases at V and 5 bases at J, with 18 bases between. The CDR3 loop reads CASSVRRAPGYGYTF. For the CDR3, the DNA is TGTGCCAGCAGTGTTAGGAGGGCCCCGGGATATGGCTACACCTTC.

At least ten counts were recorded for this clonotype. The genes are TRBV5-1 and TRBJ2-2; D possibly corresponds to TRBD1 (6 bases). Germline CDR1 reads SGHRS; CDR2 reads YFSETQ. V dropped 6 bases and J dropped 4 bases, with 13 bases sitting between them. The CDR3 is 14 residues long. Here the CDR3 DNA reads TGCGCCAGCAACAAGCAGGGGAGCACCGGGGAGCTGTTTTTT. It specifies CASNKQGSTGELFF.

This clonotype has just a few counts. The chain couples TRBV10-3 to TRBJ2-3, with 8 bases aligning to TRBD2. With V trimmed by 10 bases and J by 3 bases, 9 bases remained unmatched. Germline V gene data show CDR1 as ENHRY and CDR2 as SYGVKD. The CDR3 is made up of 14 amino acids. The CDR3 nucleotides are TGTGCCACCCGGGAGGGACTAGGAACAGATACGCAGTATTTT. Protein product: CATREGLGTDTQYF.

This clonotype was seen ten or more times. This rearrangement joins TRBV12-3 or TRBV12-4 to TRBJ2-4; D gene uncertain. This CDR3 contains 15 residues. The V end was cut by 5 bases, the J end by 1 base, with 12 bases between. The CDR3 nucleotides are TGTGCCAGCAGTGCCCACAGACTGGCCAAAAACATTCAGTACTTC. Translating it yields CASSAHRLAKNIQYF.

This clonotype was seen many times. The chain recombines TRBV20-1 with TRBJ1-4; 7 nucleotides match TRBD1. Germline V lookup: CDR1 DFQATT, CDR2 SNEGSKA (reference sequence). CDR3 length equals 13 residues. J was trimmed by 6 bases and V by 1 base; bases with no gene match: 2. This CDR3 is CSARGGQDEKLFF. CDR3 bases: TGCAGTGCTAGAGGCGGACAGGATGAAAAACTGTTTTTT.

Many counts were recorded for this clonotype. The chain links TRBV20-1 to TRBJ2-3; 9 nucleotides line up with TRBD1. The CDR3 spans 18 residues. With 5 bases clipped from V and 0 bases from J, the junction kept 15 bases outside the gene matches. CDR1 is DFQATT, CDR2 SNEGSKA, per germline (reference sequence). CDR3 sequence reads: CSAVPLDPGQGSTDTQYF. The CDR3 coding sequence is TGCAGTGCTGTACCTCTAGATCCGGGACAGGGTAGCACAGATACGCAGTATTTT.

This clonotype came up a few times. One base away lies a much larger clone, so this may be a sequencing read error. It is likely a read error, because the conserved phenylalanine at the end of the CDR3 is missing. The chain is built from TRBV20-1 and TRBJ2-4; 13 nucleotides align to TRBD2. V dropped 6 bases and J dropped 2; count of bases not matched to a gene: 7. Looked up from germline, CDR1 is DFQATT and CDR2 is SNEGSKA (reference sequence). The CDR3 totals 16 residues. Here the CDR3 reads CSAVGTSGETKNIQYC. CDR3 in DNA: TGCAGTGCAGTAGGGACTAGCGGGGAGACCAAAAACATTCAGTACTGC.

This clonotype was recorded many times. This sequence joins TRBV3-1 and TRBJ2-2; no reliable D call. This CDR3 region has 13 residues. V lost 5 bases to trimming and J lost 3 bases, with 7 bases between them. Germline CDR1 LGHDT, CDR2 YNNKEL (reference sequence). CDR3 nucleotide sequence: TGTGCCAGCAGCTTAGTTTACACCGGGGAGCTGTTTTTT. The encoded protein is CASSLVYTGELFF. Full variable domain (missing parts from reference TRBV3-1 and TRBJ2-2): DTAVSQTPKYLVTQMGNDKSIKCEQNLGHDTMYWYKQDSKKFLKIMFSYNNKELIINETVPNRFSPKSPDKAHLNLHINSLELGDSAVYFCASSLVYTGELFFGEGSRLTVL.

This clonotype was seen repeatedly, ten times or more. V and J are TRBV5-1 and TRBJ2-5; 7 nucleotides agree with TRBD2. Per germline, CDR1 SGHRS and CDR2 YFSETQ. J gave up 2 bases and V 4 bases, and 5 bases lay outside the gene matches. CDR3 length: 14 amino acids. The CDR3 protein is CASSRSGTQETQYF. CDR3 sequence (DNA): TGCGCCAGCAGCCGGAGCGGGACTCAAGAGACCCAGTACTTC.

In this sample, this clonotype turned up many times. The genes are TRBV12-3 or TRBV12-4 and TRBJ2-5; 11 bases map to TRBD2. The CDR3 runs 15 residues. The ends lost 6 bases at V and 1 base at J; junction bases unmatched: 4. The CDR3 reads CASRNSGGGQETQYF. As DNA, the CDR3 is TGTGCCAGCAGGAATAGCGGGGGGGGCCAAGAGACCCAGTACTTC.